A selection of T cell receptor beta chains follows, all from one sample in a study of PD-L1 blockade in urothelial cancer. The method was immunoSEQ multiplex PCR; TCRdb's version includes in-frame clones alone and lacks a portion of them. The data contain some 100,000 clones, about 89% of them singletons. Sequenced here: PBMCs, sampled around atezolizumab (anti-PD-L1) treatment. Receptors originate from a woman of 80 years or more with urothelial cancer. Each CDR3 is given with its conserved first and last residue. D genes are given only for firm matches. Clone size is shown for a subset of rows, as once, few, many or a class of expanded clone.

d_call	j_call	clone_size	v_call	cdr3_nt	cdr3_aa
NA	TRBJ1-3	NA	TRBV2	TGTGCCAGGGCGCTCCAACAGGGTGCAGGAAACACCATATATTTT	CARALQQGAGNTIYF
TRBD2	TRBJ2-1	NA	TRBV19	TGTGCCAGTAGTACTATTAGCGGGGCAACCTACAATGAGCAGTTCTTC	CASSTISGATYNEQFF
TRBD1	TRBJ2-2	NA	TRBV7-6	TGTGCCAGCATCCAAAACCCAGGACAGGGGAACACCGGGGAGCTGTTTTTT	CASIQNPGQGNTGELFF
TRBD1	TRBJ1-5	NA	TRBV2	TGTGCCAGCAGACCCGGACAGGCGTATCAGCCCCAGCATTTT	CASRPGQAYQPQHF
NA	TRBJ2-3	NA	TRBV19	TGTGCCAGTAGTAACCGACTCAGCACAGATACGCAGTATTTT	CASSNRLSTDTQYF
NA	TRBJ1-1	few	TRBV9	TGTGCCAGCAGCGCCGGGATGAACACTGAAGCTTTCTTT	CASSAGMNTEAFF
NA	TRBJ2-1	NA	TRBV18	TGTGCCAGCTCAGCTTCCGGGACACACAATGAGCAGTTCTTC	CASSASGTHNEQFF
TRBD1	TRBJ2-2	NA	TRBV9	TGTGCCAGCAGCGTGACAGGGGGCTCCGGGGAGCTGTTTTTT	CASSVTGGSGELFF
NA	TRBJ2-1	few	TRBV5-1	TGCGCCAGCGGGAGCGGGCAGAGCAATGAGCAGTTCTTC	CASGSGQSNEQFF
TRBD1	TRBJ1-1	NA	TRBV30	TGTGCCTCCAGCCGGGACAGGGGGCTCACTGAAGCTTTCTTT	CASSRDRGLTEAFF
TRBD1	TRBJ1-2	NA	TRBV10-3	TGTGCCATCAGTGAGTCGAGGGGGCAGGGGCGGTATGGCTACACCTTC	CAISESRGQGRYGYTF
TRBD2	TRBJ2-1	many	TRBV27	TGTGCCAGCAGGACTAGCGGGAGTTTCACCTACAATGAGCAGTTCTTC	CASRTSGSFTYNEQFF
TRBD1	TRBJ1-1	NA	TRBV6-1	TGTGCCAGCAGGTGGGGACAGGGGGCCACTGAAGCTTTCTTT	CASRWGQGATEAFF
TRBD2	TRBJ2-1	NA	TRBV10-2	TGCGCCAGCAGTGATTCGGGACTAGCGAGACCTGAGCAGTTCTTC	CASSDSGLARPEQFF
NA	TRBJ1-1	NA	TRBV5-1	TGCGCCACGAAACCGACAGGCACGAACACTGAAGCTTTCTTT	CATKPTGTNTEAFF
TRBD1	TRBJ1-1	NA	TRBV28	TGTGCCAGCAGTTCTCGCCTACAGGGGTTGACCACTGAAGCTTTCTTT	CASSSRLQGLTTEAFF
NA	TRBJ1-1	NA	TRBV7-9	TGTGCCAGCAGCTTAGTGGGGAGGACTGAAGCTTTCTTT	CASSLVGRTEAFF
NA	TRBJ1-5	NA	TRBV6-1	TGTGCCAGCAGTCCCAGAGACAGTCAGCCCCAGCATTTT	CASSPRDSQPQHF
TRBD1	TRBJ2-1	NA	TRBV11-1	TGTGCCAGCAGCGAGCCCCGATCGGGGACAGGGGGCTACAATGAGCAGTTCTTC	CASSEPRSGTGGYNEQFF
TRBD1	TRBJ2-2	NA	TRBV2	TGTGCCAGCACCGGGACAGGGGTTTGGAACGGGGAGCTGTTTTTT	CASTGTGVWNGELFF
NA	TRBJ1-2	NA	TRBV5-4	TGTGCCAGCAGCCTGATGGGGGGGCGGAACTATGGCTACACCTTC	CASSLMGGRNYGYTF
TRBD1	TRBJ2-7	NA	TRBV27	TGTGCCACCCTAGGGACAGGAAAAGGGGAGCAGTACTTC	CATLGTGKGEQYF
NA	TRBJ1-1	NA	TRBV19	TGTGCCAGTAGTATTAACTGGGGGCCCACTGAAGCTTTCTTT	CASSINWGPTEAFF
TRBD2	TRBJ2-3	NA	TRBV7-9	TGTGCCAGCAAATACGTCACTAGCGTTAGCACAGATACGCAGTATTTT	CASKYVTSVSTDTQYF
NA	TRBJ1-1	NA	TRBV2	TGTGCCAGTACGACGGACATGAACACTGAAGCTTTCTTT	CASTTDMNTEAFF
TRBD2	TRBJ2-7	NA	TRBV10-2	TGCGCCAGCAGTCAACGACTAGCGGGGTCCTACGAGCAGTACTTC	CASSQRLAGSYEQYF
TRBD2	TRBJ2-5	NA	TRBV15	TGTGCCACCAGCACAGTCGATAGCGGGAGGGAAGAGACCCAGTACTTC	CATSTVDSGREETQYF
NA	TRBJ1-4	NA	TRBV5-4	TGTGCCAGCAGCTTTGGAACCAGGGGTGAAAAACTGTTTTTT	CASSFGTRGEKLFF
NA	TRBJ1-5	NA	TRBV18	TGTGCCAGCTCACCACCTTTAAGCAATCAGCCCCAGCATTTT	CASSPPLSNQPQHF
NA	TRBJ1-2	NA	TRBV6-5	TGTGCCAGCAGTCCCCTACTCGAGATGAATGGCTACACCTTC	CASSPLLEMNGYTF
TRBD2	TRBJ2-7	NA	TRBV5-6	TGTGCCAGCAGCCAGGACAGGGGACTAGCGGGGAGCAGGCAGTACTTC	CASSQDRGLAGSRQYF
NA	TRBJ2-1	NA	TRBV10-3	TGTGCCATTCGGCCAACCGCAGGCGATGAGCAGTTCTTC	CAIRPTAGDEQFF
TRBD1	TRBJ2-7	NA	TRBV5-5	TGTGCCAGCAGCTTGGGGGACAGGCCCTTCTACGAGCAGTACTTC	CASSLGDRPFYEQYF
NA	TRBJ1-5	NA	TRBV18	TGTGCCAGCTCGCCAGGGGCCAGTCAGCCCCAGCATTTT	CASSPGASQPQHF
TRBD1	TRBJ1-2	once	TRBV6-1	TGTGCCAGCAGTGAGGGACAGGCCCTTGAAAACTATGGCTACACCTTC	CASSEGQALENYGYTF
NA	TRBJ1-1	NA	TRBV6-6	TGTGCCAGCAGTTACTCTGGTTCGGGATATGAAGCTTTCTTT	CASSYSGSGYEAFF
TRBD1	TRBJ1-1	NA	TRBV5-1	TGCGCCAGCAGCTGGGAATCGTGGACAGGGGGGACTGAAGCTTTCTTT	CASSWESWTGGTEAFF
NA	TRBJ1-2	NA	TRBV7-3	TGTGCCAGCGGGAGTGCATTTGGCTACACCTTC	CASGSAFGYTF
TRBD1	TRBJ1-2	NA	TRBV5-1	TGCGCCAGCAGCCCGGGGACAGGGCACTCGGACGACTACACCTTC	CASSPGTGHSDDYTF
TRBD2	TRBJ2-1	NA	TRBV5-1	TGCGCCAGCAGCTTGGACGAAGGACTAGCGGGAGGGGAGCAGTTCTTC	CASSLDEGLAGGEQFF
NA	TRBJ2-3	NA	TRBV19	TGTGCCAGTAGTATAGATCCGACAGATACGCAGTATTTT	CASSIDPTDTQYF
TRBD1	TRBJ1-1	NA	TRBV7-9	TGTGCCAGCAGGTCGGACAGGGGTATGAACACTGAAGCTTTCTTT	CASRSDRGMNTEAFF
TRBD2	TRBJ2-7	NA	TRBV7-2	TGTGCCAGCAGCCCCGGGGACCCTCCGGGGGGCGAGCAGTACTTC	CASSPGDPPGGEQYF
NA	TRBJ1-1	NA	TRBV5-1	TGCGCCAGCAGCTTGGAGCAGAACACTGAAGCTTTCTTT	CASSLEQNTEAFF
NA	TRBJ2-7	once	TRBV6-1	TGTGCCAGCAGTGAAGTTGGAGGCCTGTACGAGCAGTACTTC	CASSEVGGLYEQYF
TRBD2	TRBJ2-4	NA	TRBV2	TGTGCCAGCAGTCTAGGGAGGGGGGAAGCGGGAGTCAAAAACATTCAGTACTTC	CASSLGRGEAGVKNIQYF
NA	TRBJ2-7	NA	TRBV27	TGTGCCAGCAGATCCGCGGGACCCGAGCAGTACTTC	CASRSAGPEQYF
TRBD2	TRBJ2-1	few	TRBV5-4	TGTGCCAGCAGCAATCTCGGGAGGGCCGGGGAGCAGTTCTTC	CASSNLGRAGEQFF
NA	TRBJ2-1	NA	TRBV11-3	TGTGCCAGCACCATGGGCGGGGGCTGGAATGAGCAGTTCTTC	CASTMGGGWNEQFF
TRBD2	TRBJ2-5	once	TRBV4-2	TGTGCCAGCAGCCAAGACTCCGCGGGAGCCCGGGAGACCCAGTACTTC	CASSQDSAGARETQYF
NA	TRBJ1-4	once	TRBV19	TGTGCCAGTAGTATTCCCGCGGGGGCAACTAATGAAAAACTGTTTTTT	CASSIPAGATNEKLFF
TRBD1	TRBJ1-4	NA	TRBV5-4	TGTGCCAGCAGCTTTGACAGGGTTAGTGAAAAACTGTTTTTT	CASSFDRVSEKLFF
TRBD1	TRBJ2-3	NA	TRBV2	TGTGCCAGCAGTCGGGACAGCCCCCCCACAGATACGCAGTATTTT	CASSRDSPPTDTQYF
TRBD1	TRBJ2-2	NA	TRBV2	TGTGCCAGCACCAGAGGACAGGGACACACCGGGGAGCTGTTTTTT	CASTRGQGHTGELFF
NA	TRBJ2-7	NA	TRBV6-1	TGTGCCAGCAGTCCCCGCTACGAGCAGTACTTC	CASSPRYEQYF
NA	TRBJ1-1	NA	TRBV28	TGTGCCAGCAGTCCCCTCTCTGAAGCTTTCTTT	CASSPLSEAFF
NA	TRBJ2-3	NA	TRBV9	TGTGCCAGCAGCGTAGATCCCAGGGCATCATGGGCAGATACGCAGTATTTT	CASSVDPRASWADTQYF